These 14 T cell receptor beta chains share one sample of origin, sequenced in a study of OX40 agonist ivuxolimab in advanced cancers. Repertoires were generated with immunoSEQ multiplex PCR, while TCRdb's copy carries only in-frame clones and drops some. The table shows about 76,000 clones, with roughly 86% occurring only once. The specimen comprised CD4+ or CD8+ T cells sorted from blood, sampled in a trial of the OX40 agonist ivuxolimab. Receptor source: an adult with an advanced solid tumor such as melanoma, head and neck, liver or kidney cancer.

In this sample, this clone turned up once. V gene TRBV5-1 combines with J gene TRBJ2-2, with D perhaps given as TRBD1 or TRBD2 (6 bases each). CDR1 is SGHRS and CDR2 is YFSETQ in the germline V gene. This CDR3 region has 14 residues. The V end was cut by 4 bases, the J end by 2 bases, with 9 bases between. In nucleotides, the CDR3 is TGCGCCAGCAGCCCGGGGGCTAACACCGGGGAGCTGTTTTTT. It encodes CASSPGANTGELFF.

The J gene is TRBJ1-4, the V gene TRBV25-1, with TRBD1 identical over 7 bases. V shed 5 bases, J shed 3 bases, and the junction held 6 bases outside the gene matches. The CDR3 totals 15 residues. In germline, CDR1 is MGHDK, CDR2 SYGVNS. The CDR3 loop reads CASSIPRGANEKLFF. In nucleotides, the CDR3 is TGTGCCAGCAGTATCCCCAGGGGGGCTAATGAAAAACTGTTTTTT.

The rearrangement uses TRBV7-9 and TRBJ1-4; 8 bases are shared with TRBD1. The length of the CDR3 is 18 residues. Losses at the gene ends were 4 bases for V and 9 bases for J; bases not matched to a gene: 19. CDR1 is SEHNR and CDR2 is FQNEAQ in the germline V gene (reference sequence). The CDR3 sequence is CASSSLLGRGPDLKKLFF. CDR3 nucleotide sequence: TGTGCCAGCAGCTCTCTCCTTGGCAGGGGGCCCGATTTAAAAAAACTGTTTTTT.

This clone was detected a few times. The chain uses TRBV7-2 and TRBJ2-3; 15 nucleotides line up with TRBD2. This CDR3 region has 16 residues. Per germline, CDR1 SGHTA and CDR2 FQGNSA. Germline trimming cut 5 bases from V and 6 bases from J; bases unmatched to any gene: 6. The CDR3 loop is CASSPPGTSGGDTQYF. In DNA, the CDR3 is TGTGCCAGCAGCCCGCCCGGGACTAGCGGGGGGGATACGCAGTATTTT.

CDR3 loop: CASSSTQGKETQYF. The CDR3 coding sequence is TGCGCCAGCAGCTCGACTCAGGGGAAAGAGACCCAGTACTTC. The rearrangement joins TRBV5-1 to TRBJ2-5, with D tentatively TRBD1 (6 bases). V was shortened by 3 bases and J by 3 bases, with 12 bases between the two germline ends. The CDR3 consists of 14 residues. Germline V gene data show CDR1 as SGHRS and CDR2 as YFSETQ.

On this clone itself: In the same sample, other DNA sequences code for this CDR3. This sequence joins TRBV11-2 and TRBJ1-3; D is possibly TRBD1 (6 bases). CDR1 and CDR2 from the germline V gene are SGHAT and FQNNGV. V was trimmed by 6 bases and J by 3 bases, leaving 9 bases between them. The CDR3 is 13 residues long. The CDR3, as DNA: TGTGCCAGCAGTACAGGGAGTGGAAACACCATATATTTT. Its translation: CASSTGSGNTIYF.

This CDR3 is CASSPKGPETQYF. Written as DNA, the CDR3 is TGTGCCAGCAGCCCCAAGGGACCGGAGACCCAGTACTTC. V and J are TRBV7-9 and TRBJ2-5; D assignment may be TRBD1 or TRBD2 (5 bases each). Germline CDR1 is SEHNR and CDR2 is FQNEAQ (reference sequence). This CDR3 has 13 residues. V lost 5 bases and J 5 bases, leaving 12 bases between the germline ends.

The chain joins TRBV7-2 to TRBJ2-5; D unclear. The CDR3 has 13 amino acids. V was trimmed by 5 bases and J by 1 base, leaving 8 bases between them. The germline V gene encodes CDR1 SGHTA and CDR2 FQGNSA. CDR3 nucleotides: TGTGCCAGCAGCCCGGTTTCCCAAGAGACCCAGTACTTC. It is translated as CASSPVSQETQYF.

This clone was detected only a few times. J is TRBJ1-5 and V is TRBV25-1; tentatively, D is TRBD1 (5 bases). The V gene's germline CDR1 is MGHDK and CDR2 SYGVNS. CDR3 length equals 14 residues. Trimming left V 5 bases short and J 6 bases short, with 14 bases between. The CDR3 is CASSKPGYGQPQHF. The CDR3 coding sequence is TGTGCCAGCAGTAAACCAGGGTATGGTCAGCCCCAGCATTTT.

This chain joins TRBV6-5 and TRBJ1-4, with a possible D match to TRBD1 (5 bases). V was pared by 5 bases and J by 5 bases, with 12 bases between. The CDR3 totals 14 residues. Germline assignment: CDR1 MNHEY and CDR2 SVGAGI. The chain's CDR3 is CASSRGFGNEKLFF. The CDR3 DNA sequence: TGTGCCAGCAGTAGGGGTTTCGGGAATGAAAAACTGTTTTTT.

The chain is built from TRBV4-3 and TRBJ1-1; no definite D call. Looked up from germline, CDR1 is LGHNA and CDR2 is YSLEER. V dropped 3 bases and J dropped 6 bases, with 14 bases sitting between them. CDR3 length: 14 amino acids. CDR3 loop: CASSHGAYPAEAFF. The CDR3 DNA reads TGCGCCAGCAGCCATGGCGCCTACCCCGCTGAAGCTTTCTTT.

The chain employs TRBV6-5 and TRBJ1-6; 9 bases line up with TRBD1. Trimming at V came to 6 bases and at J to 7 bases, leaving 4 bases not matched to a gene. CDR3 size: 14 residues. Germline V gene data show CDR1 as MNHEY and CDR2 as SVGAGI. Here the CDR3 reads CASSRGQGNSPLHF. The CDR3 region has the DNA TGTGCCAGCAGCCGCGGACAGGGGAATTCACCCCTCCACTTT.

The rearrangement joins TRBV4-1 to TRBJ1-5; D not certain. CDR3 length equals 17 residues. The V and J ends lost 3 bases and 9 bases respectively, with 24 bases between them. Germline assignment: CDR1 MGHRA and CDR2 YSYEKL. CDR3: CASSQSKATGNFWPQHF. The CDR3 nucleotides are TGCGCCAGCAGCCAGAGCAAGGCGACTGGCAATTTTTGGCCCCAGCATTTT.

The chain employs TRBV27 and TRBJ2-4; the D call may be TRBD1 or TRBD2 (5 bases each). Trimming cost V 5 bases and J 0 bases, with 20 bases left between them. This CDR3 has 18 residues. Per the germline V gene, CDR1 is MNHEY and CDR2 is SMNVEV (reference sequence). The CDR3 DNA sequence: TGTGCCAGCAGTGCATCCGGGACCGATAACCTAGCCAAAAACATTCAGTACTTC. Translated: CASSASGTDNLAKNIQYF.